This note documents a single TCR beta chain sequence. Its antigen is not identified. The germline V gene has CDR1 MDHEN and CDR2 SYDVKM. This CDR3 spans 14 amino acids. V lost 11 bases to trimming and J lost 2 bases; unmatched junction nucleotides: 11. This record comes from a study of T-cell reconstitution after alpha-beta-depleted transplantation in children. Regarding the study as a whole: Surviving thymic progenitors and recipient T cells were the source of high TCRbeta diversity at day 60 in some patients.

Unique molecular identifiers were incorporated when the TCRbeta library was constructed. TCRdb re-analysed the PCR reads in MiXCR, keeping a single row per CDR3 protein. The sample lists approximately 270,000 distinct CDR3 sequences, around 25% seen once, with roughly 5% in the top ten. This receptor was taken from a female patient aged 2-9 years who had a stem cell transplant for congenital amegakaryocytic thrombocytopenia, so the T cells may come from the graft donor. The chain employs TRBV28 and TRBJ2-7, with 8 bases fitting TRBD2. The sequencing used PBMCs, mostly from graft donor cells, collected 360 days after TCRalphabeta/CD19-depleted stem cell transplant. The CDR3 sequence: CAAATGTSTYEQYF. CDR3 bases: TGTGCCGCAGCGACCGGGACTAGTACCTACGAGCAGTACTTC.